The rows below give T cell receptor beta chains drawn from one sample of a study of identical twins. TCRdb reanalysed the 5' RACE reads using MiXCR and keeps one entry per CDR3 protein. The table has 700,000 to 950,000 distinct CDR3 sequences, 9% to 15% seen once; the top ten hold roughly 1.5%. The same specimen was also included in a second study, on yellow fever vaccine responses in identical twins.

Sequenced material: PBMCs. These receptors all come from a woman between 18 and 29 years old in good health. Both conserved end residues are part of each CDR3.

V gene,CDR3 protein
TRBV15,CATRSRQGWNTEAFF
TRBV6-1,CASSPGPTTEWPQHF
TRBV5-1,CASSMGGVSYNEQFF
TRBV6-5,CASSSPGLAATGELFF
TRBV12-3/TRBV12-4,CASTLGQGANEQFF
TRBV12-3/TRBV12-4,CASSETSGRAGVNEQFF
TRBV6-1,CASSPLGGAGYGYTF
TRBV7-9,CASSLRTGVEEQFF
TRBV6-5,CASSYGRASTDTQYF
TRBV19,CASSPRSNHEQYF
TRBV7-6,CASRPDAGDTEAFF
TRBV3-1,CASSPSAGNQPQHF
TRBV12-3/TRBV12-4,CASMGLPNTGELFF
TRBV12-3/TRBV12-4,CASTPPGHTGELFF
TRBV3-1,CASSRGAVYNEQFF
TRBV20-1,CSAGGGGDTEAFF
TRBV14,CASSQDEGPWYPRSSYEQYF
TRBV2,CASSESGKETQYF
TRBV15,CATSRDIDYYGYTF
TRBV3-1,CASSQVGQLGTEAFF
TRBV12-3/TRBV12-4,CASSRSGSVWYEQYF
TRBV28,CASSPPPSGVLSGANVLTF
TRBV7-9,CASSLGYGMEETQYF
TRBV6-5,CASSWGQGASDTQYF
TRBV3-1,CASSQKGIVRGDSYNEQFF
TRBV11-2,CASSPLGAGGPGETQYF
TRBV11-3,CASSARTGGKNEQFF
TRBV5-1,CASSLEYDYEQYF